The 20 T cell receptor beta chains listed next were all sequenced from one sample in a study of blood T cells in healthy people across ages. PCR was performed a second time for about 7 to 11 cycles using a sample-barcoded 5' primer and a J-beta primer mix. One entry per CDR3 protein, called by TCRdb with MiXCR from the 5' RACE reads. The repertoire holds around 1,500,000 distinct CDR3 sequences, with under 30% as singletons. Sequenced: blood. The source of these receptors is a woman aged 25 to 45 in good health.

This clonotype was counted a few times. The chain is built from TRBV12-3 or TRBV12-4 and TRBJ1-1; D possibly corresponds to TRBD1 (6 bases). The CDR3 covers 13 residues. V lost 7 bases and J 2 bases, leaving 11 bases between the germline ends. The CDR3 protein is CASTMTGNTEAFF. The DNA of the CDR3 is TGTGCCAGCACCATGACAGGCAACACTGAAGCTTTCTTT.

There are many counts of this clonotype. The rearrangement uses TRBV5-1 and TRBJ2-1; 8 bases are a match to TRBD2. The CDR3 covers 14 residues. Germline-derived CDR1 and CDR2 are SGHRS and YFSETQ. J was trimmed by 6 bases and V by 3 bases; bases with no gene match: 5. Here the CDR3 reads CASSSIAGFNEQFF. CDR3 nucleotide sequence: TGCGCCAGCAGCTCGATAGCGGGATTCAATGAGCAGTTCTTC.

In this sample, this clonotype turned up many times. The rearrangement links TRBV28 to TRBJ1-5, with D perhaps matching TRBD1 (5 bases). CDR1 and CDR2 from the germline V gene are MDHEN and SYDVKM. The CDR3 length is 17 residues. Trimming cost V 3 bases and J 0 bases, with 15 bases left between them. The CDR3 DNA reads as TGTGCCAGCAGTTTGTGGCAGGGAGCCTATAGCAATCAGCCCCAGCATTTT. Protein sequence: CASSLWQGAYSNQPQHF.

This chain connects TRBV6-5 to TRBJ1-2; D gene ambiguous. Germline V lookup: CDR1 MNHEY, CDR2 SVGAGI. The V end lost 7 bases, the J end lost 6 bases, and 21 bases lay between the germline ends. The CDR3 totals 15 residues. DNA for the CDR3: TGTGCCAGCACCATGGACGGCGATTGGGCGAATGGCTACACCTTC. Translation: CASTMDGDWANGYTF.

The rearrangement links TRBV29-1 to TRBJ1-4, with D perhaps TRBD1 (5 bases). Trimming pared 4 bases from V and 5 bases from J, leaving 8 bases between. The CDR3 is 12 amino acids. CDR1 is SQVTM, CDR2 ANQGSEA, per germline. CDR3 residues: CSVVWGNEKLFF. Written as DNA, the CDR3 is TGCAGCGTTGTTTGGGGGAATGAAAAACTGTTTTTT.

CDR3 sequence (DNA): TGCGCCATCTCGACTCGAGGAGAGGACAATGAGCAGTTCTTC. Its translation is CAISTRGEDNEQFF. V gene TRBV10-2 combines with J gene TRBJ2-1; D call uncertain. The CDR3 loop spans 14 amino acids. The germline CDR1 and CDR2 sequences are WSHSY and SAAADI. V dropped 10 bases and J dropped 5 bases, with 18 bases sitting between them.

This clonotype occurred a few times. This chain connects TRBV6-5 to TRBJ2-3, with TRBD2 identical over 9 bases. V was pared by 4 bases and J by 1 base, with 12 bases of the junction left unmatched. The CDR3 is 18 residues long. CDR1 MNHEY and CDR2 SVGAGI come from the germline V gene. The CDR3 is CASSSGLARGWGTDTQYF. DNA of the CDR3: TGTGCCAGCAGTTCCGGACTAGCGCGAGGATGGGGCACAGATACGCAGTATTTT.

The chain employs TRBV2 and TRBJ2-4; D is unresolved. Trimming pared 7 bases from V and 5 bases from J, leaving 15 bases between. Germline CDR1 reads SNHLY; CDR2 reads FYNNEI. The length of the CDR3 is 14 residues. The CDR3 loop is CASKGQAVQNIQYF. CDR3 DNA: TGTGCCAGCAAAGGGCAGGCAGTCCAAAACATTCAGTACTTC.

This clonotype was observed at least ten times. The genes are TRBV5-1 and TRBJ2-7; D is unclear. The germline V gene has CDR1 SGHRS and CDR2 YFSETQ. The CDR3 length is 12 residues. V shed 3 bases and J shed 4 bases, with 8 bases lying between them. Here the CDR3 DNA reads TGCGCCAGCAGCTCGGAAAAATACGAGCAGTACTTC. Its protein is CASSSEKYEQYF.

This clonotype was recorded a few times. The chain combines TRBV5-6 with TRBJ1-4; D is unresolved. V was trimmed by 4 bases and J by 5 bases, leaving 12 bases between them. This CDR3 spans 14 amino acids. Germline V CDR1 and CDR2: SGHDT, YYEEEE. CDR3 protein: CASSHIRVNEKLFF. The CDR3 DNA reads TGTGCCAGCAGCCATATAAGGGTGAATGAAAAACTGTTTTTT. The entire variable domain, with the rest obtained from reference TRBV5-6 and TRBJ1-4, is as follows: DAGVTQSPTHLIKTRGQQVTLRCSPKSGHDTVSWYQQALGQGPQFIFQYYEEEERQRGNFPDRFSGHQFPNYSSELNVNALLLGDSALYLCASSHIRVNEKLFFGSGTQLSVL.

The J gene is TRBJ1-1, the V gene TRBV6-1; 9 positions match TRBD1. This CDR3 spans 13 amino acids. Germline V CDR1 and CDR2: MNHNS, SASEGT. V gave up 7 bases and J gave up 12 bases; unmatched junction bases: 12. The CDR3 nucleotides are TGTGCCAGCATGCCGGGACAGGGACGAGGGACTTTCTTT. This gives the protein CASMPGQGRGTFF.

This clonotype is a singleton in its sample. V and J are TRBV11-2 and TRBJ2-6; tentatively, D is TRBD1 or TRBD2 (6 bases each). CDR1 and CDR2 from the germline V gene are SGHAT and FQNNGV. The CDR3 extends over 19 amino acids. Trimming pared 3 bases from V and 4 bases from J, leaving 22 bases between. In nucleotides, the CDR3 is TGTGCCAGCAGCTTTACGGGGGCCGGGGGACCCTGGGGGGCCAACGTCCTGACTTTC. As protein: CASSFTGAGGPWGANVLTF.

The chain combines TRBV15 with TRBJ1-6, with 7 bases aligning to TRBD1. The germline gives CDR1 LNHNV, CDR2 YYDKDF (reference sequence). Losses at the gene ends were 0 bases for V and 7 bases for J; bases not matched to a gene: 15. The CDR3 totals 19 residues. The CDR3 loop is CATSRDYVREGANNSPLHF. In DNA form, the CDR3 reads TGTGCCACCAGCAGAGATTACGTCCGAGAGGGGGCAAACAATTCACCCCTCCACTTT. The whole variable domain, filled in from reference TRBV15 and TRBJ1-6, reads DAMVIQNPRYQVTQFGKPVTLSCSQTLNHNVMYWYQQKSSQAPKLLFHYYDKDFNNEADTPDNFQSRRPNTSFCFLDIRSPGLGDTAMYLCATSRDYVREGANNSPLHFGNGTRLTVT.

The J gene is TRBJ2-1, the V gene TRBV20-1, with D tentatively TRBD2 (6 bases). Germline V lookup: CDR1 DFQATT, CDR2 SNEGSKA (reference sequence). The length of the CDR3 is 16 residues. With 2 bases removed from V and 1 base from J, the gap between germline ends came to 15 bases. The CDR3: CSARRVPGESYNEQFF. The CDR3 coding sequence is TGCAGTGCTAGAAGGGTTCCGGGGGAGTCCTACAATGAGCAGTTCTTC.

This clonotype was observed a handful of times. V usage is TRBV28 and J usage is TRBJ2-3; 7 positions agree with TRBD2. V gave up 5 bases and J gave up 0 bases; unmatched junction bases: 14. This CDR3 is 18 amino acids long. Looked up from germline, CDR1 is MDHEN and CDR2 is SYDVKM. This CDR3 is CASSPSGLGGESTDTQYF. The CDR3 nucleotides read TGTGCCAGCAGTCCTAGCGGTTTGGGTGGCGAGAGCACAGATACGCAGTATTTT.

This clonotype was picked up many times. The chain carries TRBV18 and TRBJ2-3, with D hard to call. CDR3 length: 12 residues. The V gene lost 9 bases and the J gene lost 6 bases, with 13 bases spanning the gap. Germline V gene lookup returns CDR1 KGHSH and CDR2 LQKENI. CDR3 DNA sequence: TGTGCCAGTTCCCCAAAGTCGGATACGCAGTATTTT. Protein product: CASSPKSDTQYF. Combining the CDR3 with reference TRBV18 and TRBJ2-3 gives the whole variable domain NAGVMQNPRHLVRRRGQEARLRCSPMKGHSHVYWYRQLPEEGLKFMVYLQKENIIDESGMPKERFSAEFPKEGPSILRIQQVVRGDSAAYFCASSPKSDTQYFGPGTRLTVL.

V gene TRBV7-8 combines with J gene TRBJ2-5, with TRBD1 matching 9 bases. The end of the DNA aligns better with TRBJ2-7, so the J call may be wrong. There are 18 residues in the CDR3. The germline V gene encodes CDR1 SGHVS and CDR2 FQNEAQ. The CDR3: CASSRRAPGQGRVYEQYF. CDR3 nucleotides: TGTGCCAGCAGCCGCCGGGCACCGGGACAGGGTAGGGTCTACGAGCAGTACTTC.

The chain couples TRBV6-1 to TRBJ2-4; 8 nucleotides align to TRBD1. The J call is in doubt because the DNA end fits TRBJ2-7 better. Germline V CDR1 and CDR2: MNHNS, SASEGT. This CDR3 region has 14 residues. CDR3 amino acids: CASRPTQGAYEQYF. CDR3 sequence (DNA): TGTGCCAGCAGGCCCACACAGGGGGCCTACGAGCAGTACTTC.

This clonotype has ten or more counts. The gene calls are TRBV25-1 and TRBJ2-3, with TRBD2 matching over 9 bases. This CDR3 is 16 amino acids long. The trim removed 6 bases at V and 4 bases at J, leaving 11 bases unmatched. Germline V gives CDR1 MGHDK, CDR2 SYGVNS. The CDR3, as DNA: TGTGCCAGCAGCCCTACTAGCGGGTGGGGGGCAGATACGCAGTATTTT. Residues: CASSPTSGWGADTQYF.

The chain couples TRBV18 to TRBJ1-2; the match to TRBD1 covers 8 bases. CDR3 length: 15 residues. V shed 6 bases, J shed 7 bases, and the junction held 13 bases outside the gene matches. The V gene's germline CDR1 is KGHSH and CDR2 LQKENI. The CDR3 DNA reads TGTGCCAGCTCCTTCGGAACGACAGGGGATGGTGGCTACACCTTC. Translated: CASSFGTTGDGGYTF.